The 21 T cell receptor beta chains given below trace back to one sample, sequenced in a study of blood T cell repertoires in COVID-19. Repertoires were generated with immunoSEQ multiplex PCR, while TCRdb's copy carries only in-frame clones and drops some. The sample holds 61,000 or so clones, 88% seen once. Sequenced sample: peripheral blood. The receptors here all came from a woman between 50 and 59 years old with active or convalescent COVID-19.

The chain combines TRBV13 with TRBJ2-3; D is perhaps TRBD2 (5 bases). The CDR3 covers 13 residues. Germline-derived CDR1 and CDR2 are PRHDT and FYEKMQ (reference sequence). V was pared by 2 bases and J by 4 bases, with 7 bases between. The CDR3 loop is CASSLPGADTQYF. Written as DNA, the CDR3 is TGTGCCAGCAGCTTACCCGGGGCAGATACGCAGTATTTT.

The chain is built from TRBV3-1 (or the pseudogene TRBV3-2) and TRBJ2-7; 8 bases line up with TRBD2. The CDR3 spans 15 residues. Looked up from germline, CDR1 is LGHDT and CDR2 is YNNKEL (reference sequence). V was clipped by 3 bases and J by 5 bases; unmatched bases: 9. CDR3 protein: CASSQRTGGPHEQYF. In DNA, the CDR3 is TGTGCCAGCAGCCAGAGGACGGGAGGGCCGCACGAGCAGTACTTC.

This chain uses TRBV12-3 or TRBV12-4 with TRBJ1-2; 10 positions match TRBD1. Trimming took 6 bases from V and 4 from J; bases not matched to a gene: 2. CDR3 size: 13 residues. The CDR3 loop is CASRTGGTYGYTF. The CDR3 nucleotides are TGTGCCAGCAGGACAGGGGGCACCTATGGCTACACCTTC.

This rearrangement joins TRBV29-1 to TRBJ2-7, with 9 bases fitting TRBD2. The ends lost 4 bases at V and 4 bases at J; junction bases unmatched: 8. The CDR3 runs to 14 residues. Germline loops: CDR1 SQVTM, CDR2 ANQGSEA. DNA for the CDR3: TGCAGCGTTGGGTCGACTAGCGGTAGGTACGAGCAGTACTTC. It translates to CSVGSTSGRYEQYF.

The chain has TRBV11-2 and TRBJ1-1, with D possibly matching TRBD1 (5 bases). V lost 6 bases and J lost 6, with 17 bases in between. Germline V CDR1 and CDR2: SGHAT, FQNNGV. The CDR3 consists of 14 residues. In DNA, the CDR3 is TGTGCCAGCAGGACTCAGGGAAGCCGCTCTGAAGCTTTCTTT. This translates into CASRTQGSRSEAFF.

This chain uses TRBV18 with TRBJ2-7; 7 bases fit TRBD2. This CDR3 is built from 15 residues. With V trimmed by 1 base and J by 1 base, 4 bases remained unmatched. The germline gives CDR1 KGHSH, CDR2 LQKENI. CDR3 region: CASSPRSGTSYEQYF. CDR3 DNA sequence: TGTGCCAGCTCACCACGAAGCGGGACTTCCTACGAGCAGTACTTC.

V and J are TRBV11-3 and TRBJ2-2, with 7 bases identical to TRBD1. V was pared by 1 base and J by 6 bases, with 2 bases of the junction left unmatched. The CDR3 runs to 14 residues. The germline V gene encodes CDR1 SGHNT and CDR2 YENEEA. The DNA of the CDR3 is TGTGCCAGCAGCTTAGGGCAGGGGGCCGGGGAGCTGTTTTTT. Translated, it gives CASSLGQGAGELFF.

The chain employs TRBV28 and TRBJ2-2; 10 bases agree with TRBD2. The CDR3 is made up of 16 amino acids. CDR1 and CDR2 (germline): MDHEN, SYDVKM. The ends lost 3 bases at V and 7 bases at J; junction bases unmatched: 8. CDR3 loop: CASSFILAGGLGELFF. CDR3 nucleotides: TGTGCCAGCAGTTTTATTTTAGCGGGAGGACTCGGGGAGCTGTTTTTT. Full variable domain (outside the CDR3, taken from reference TRBV28 and TRBJ2-2): DVKVTQSSRYLVKRTGEKVFLECVQDMDHENMFWYRQDPGLGLRLIYFSYDVKMKEKGDIPEGYSVSREKKERFSLILESASTNQTSMYLCASSFILAGGLGELFFGEGSRLTVL.

The V and J genes are TRBV27 and TRBJ1-2, with 8 bases that match TRBD1. Looked up from germline, CDR1 is MNHEY and CDR2 is SMNVEV (reference sequence). V was clipped by 1 base and J by 5 bases; unmatched bases: 6. CDR3 length: 15 amino acids. DNA of the CDR3: TGTGCCAGCAGTTTATACAACAGGGGGAATTATGGCTACACCTTC. The encoded protein is CASSLYNRGNYGYTF.

The chain recombines TRBV7-3 with TRBJ2-3; TRBD2 matches 14 bases. The trim removed 5 bases at V and 4 bases at J, leaving 5 bases unmatched. This CDR3 has 16 amino acids. CDR1 is SGHTA, CDR2 FQGTGA, per germline. The CDR3 sequence: CASSTGLAGEADTQYF. For the CDR3, the DNA is TGTGCCAGCAGCACGGGACTAGCGGGAGAAGCAGATACGCAGTATTTT. Full variable domain (rest looked up from reference TRBV7-3 and TRBJ2-3): GAGVSQTPSNKVTEKGKYVELRCDPISGHTALYWYRQSLGQGPEFLIYFQGTGAADDSGLPNDRFFAVRPEGSVSTLKIQRTERGDSAVYLCASSTGLAGEADTQYFGPGTRLTVL.

The gene calls are TRBV3-1 (or the pseudogene TRBV3-2) and TRBJ2-3, with 7 bases lining up with TRBD2. After removal of 1 base from V and 1 base from J, the junction contained 2 bases not matched to a gene. The CDR3 extends over 15 amino acids. The germline CDR1 and CDR2 sequences are LGHDT and YNNKEL (reference sequence). Here the CDR3 DNA reads TGTGCCAGCAGCCAAGTCACTAGCGGCACAGATACGCAGTATTTT. This encodes CASSQVTSGTDTQYF.

The rearrangement links TRBV5-1 to TRBJ2-2, with TRBD1 identical over 8 bases. Per germline, CDR1 SGHRS and CDR2 YFSETQ. V was clipped by 0 bases and J by 6 bases; unmatched bases: 7. The CDR3 loop spans 16 amino acids. CDR3 DNA: TGCGCCAGCAGCTTGGATGGACAGGGTATAGCCGGGGAGCTGTTTTTT. It is translated as CASSLDGQGIAGELFF.

This sequence joins TRBV2 and TRBJ2-7, with TRBD1 matching over 8 bases. Germline values: CDR1 SNHLY, CDR2 FYNNEI. The CDR3 covers 15 residues. J lost 1 base, V lost 6 bases, and 8 bases had no gene match. CDR3 sequence reads: CASSPQGEASYEQYF. The CDR3 DNA sequence: TGTGCCAGCAGCCCACAGGGGGAAGCGTCCTACGAGCAGTACTTC.

This clone was seen more than once but under ten times. The rearrangement links TRBV4-2 to TRBJ1-2; D unclear. The CDR3 extends over 15 amino acids. Trimming removed 1 base from V and 4 bases from J, with 13 bases in between. CDR1 and CDR2 (germline): LGHNA, YNFKEQ. CDR3 in amino acids: CASSQVAGLAYGYTF. The CDR3 coding sequence is TGTGCCAGCAGCCAAGTTGCGGGGTTGGCCTATGGCTACACCTTC.

The V gene is TRBV19, the J gene TRBJ1-2; 8 bases line up with TRBD1. The length of the CDR3 is 13 residues. With 6 bases clipped from V and 6 bases from J, the junction kept 6 bases outside the gene matches. Germline CDR1 LNHDA, CDR2 SQIVND (reference sequence). The CDR3 loop reads CASRGRGLHGYTF. The CDR3 DNA reads TGTGCCAGTAGGGGCAGGGGGCTCCATGGCTACACCTTC.

The chain carries TRBV3-1 (or the pseudogene TRBV3-2) and TRBJ2-7; possible D gene TRBD2, 6 bases. CDR3 size: 15 residues. Deletions cut 0 bases from V and 0 bases from J, with 9 bases between. Germline-derived CDR1 and CDR2 are LGHDT and YNNKEL (reference sequence). CDR3 sequence: CASSQDLGGSYEQYF. The CDR3 bases are TGTGCCAGCAGCCAAGACCTCGGGGGCTCCTACGAGCAGTACTTC.

The rearrangement joins TRBV5-1 to TRBJ2-7, with 10 bases identical to TRBD2. CDR1 is SGHRS and CDR2 is YFSETQ in the germline V gene. Trimming at V came to 0 bases and at J to 4 bases, leaving 4 bases not matched to a gene. The CDR3 runs 15 residues. DNA of the CDR3: TGCGCCAGCAGCTTGGAGGAGGGACTAGCGTACGAGCAGTACTTC. It encodes CASSLEEGLAYEQYF.

V is TRBV2 and J is TRBJ1-4; D call uncertain. This CDR3 has 13 residues. The germline CDR1 and CDR2 sequences are SNHLY and FYNNEI. V lost 8 bases to trimming and J lost 5 bases, with 12 bases between them. CDR3 loop: CASGAGVNEKLFF. DNA for the CDR3: TGTGCCAGCGGAGCGGGAGTAAATGAAAAACTGTTTTTT.

This rearrangement joins TRBV10-3 to TRBJ2-1, with D tentatively TRBD2 (5 bases). The germline gives CDR1 ENHRY, CDR2 SYGVKD. The CDR3 is made up of 16 amino acids. V gave up 3 bases and J gave up 0 bases, with 12 bases separating them. The CDR3 loop reads CAISDRAASSYNEQFF. In DNA, the CDR3 is TGTGCCATCAGTGACCGAGCGGCGAGCTCCTACAATGAGCAGTTCTTC.

This clone was observed a single time. The gene calls are TRBV18 and TRBJ2-2, with a weak D call TRBD1 (6 bases). Germline CDR1 is KGHSH and CDR2 is LQKENI. This CDR3 contains 15 residues. Trimming stripped 1 base from V and 9 bases from J, with 15 bases between. CDR3 DNA sequence: TGTGCCAGCTCACCACAACGGGCAGGGGTTCGGGAGCTGTTTTTT. It encodes CASSPQRAGVRELFF.

This chain joins TRBV10-3 and TRBJ2-7, with D tentatively TRBD1 (5 bases). This CDR3 is built from 14 residues. The V gene's germline CDR1 is ENHRY and CDR2 SYGVKD. V was trimmed by 10 bases and J by 2 bases, leaving 18 bases between them. The CDR3: CATPPGIRTYEQYF. DNA of the CDR3: TGTGCCACCCCACCAGGGATTCGGACCTACGAGCAGTACTTC.